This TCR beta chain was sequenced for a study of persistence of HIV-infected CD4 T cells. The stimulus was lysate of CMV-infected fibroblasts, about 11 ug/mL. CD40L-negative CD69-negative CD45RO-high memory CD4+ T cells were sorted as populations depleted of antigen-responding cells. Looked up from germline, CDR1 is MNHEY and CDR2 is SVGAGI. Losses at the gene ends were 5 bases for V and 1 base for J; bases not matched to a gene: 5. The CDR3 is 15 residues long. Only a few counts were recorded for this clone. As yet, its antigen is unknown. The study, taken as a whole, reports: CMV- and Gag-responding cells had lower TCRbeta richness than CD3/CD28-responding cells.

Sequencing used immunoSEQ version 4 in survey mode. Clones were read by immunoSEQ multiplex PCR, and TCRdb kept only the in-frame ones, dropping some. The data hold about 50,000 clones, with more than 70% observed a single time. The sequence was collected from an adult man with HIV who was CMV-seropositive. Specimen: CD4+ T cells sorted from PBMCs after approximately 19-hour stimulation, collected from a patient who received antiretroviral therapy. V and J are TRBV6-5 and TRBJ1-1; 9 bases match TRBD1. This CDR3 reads CASSLTGGANTEAFF. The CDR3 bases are TGTGCCAGCAGTCTTACAGGGGGCGCGAACACTGAAGCTTTCTTT.